This is a list of T cell receptor beta chains from one sample in a study of cytomegalovirus exposure and HLA in healthy donors. TCRdb's copy holds only in-frame clones and misses some; the assay was immunoSEQ multiplex PCR. This sample yields about 120,000 clones, of which about 8.6% are seen a single time; around 6% belongs to the top ten. The sample taken for sequencing was PBMCs. These receptors originate from a woman in her forties in good health and CMV-seropositive. The CDR3 runs from the conserved cysteine through the conserved F or W. A D gene is named only where the DNA matches it firmly. Clone size is shown for a subset of rows, as once, few, many or a class of expanded clone.

CDR3 protein: CASSLRGVAGWYF
CDR3 DNA: TGTGCCAGCAGCTTACGGGGGGTAGCGGGTTGGTATTTT
clone size: .
D gene: TRBD2
V gene: TRBV11-2
J gene: TRBJ2-3

CDR3 protein: CASSSGDRDYGYTF
CDR3 DNA: TGCGCCAGCAGCTCCGGGGACAGGGACTATGGCTACACCTTC
clone size: few
D gene: TRBD1
V gene: TRBV5-1
J gene: TRBJ1-2

CDR3 protein: CASSLRRGNQPQHF
CDR3 DNA: TGTGCCAGCAGCCTACGGCGGGGAAATCAGCCCCAGCATTTT
clone size: few
D gene: .
V gene: TRBV27
J gene: TRBJ1-5

CDR3 protein: CASSRMRPGAQPQHF
CDR3 DNA: TGTGCCAGCAGTCGTATGCGGCCAGGGGCCCAGCCCCAGCATTTT
clone size: .
D gene: .
V gene: TRBV27
J gene: TRBJ1-5

CDR3 protein: CASSVYLAGSNEQFF
CDR3 DNA: TGTGCCAGCAGCGTTTACTTAGCGGGGTCCAATGAGCAGTTCTTC
clone size: .
D gene: TRBD2
V gene: TRBV9
J gene: TRBJ2-1

CDR3 protein: CAVTGGVVNTEAFF
CDR3 DNA: TGCGCCGTTACAGGGGGTGTAGTGAACACTGAAGCTTTCTTT
clone size: .
D gene: TRBD1
V gene: TRBV10-2
J gene: TRBJ1-1

CDR3 protein: CASGTGDQPQHF
CDR3 DNA: TGTGCCAGCGGGACAGGGGATCAGCCCCAGCATTTT
clone size: few
D gene: TRBD1
V gene: TRBV7-9
J gene: TRBJ1-5

CDR3 protein: CASSLGQGQGTEAFF
CDR3 DNA: TGCGCCAGCAGTTTGGGACAGGGGCAGGGGACTGAAGCTTTCTTT
clone size: .
D gene: TRBD1
V gene: TRBV5-1
J gene: TRBJ1-1

CDR3 protein: CASSGGGGVTIYF
CDR3 DNA: TGTGCCAGCAGCGGCGGAGGGGGGGTCACCATATATTTT
clone size: .
D gene: .
V gene: TRBV9
J gene: TRBJ1-3

CDR3 protein: CASSDREDTQYF
CDR3 DNA: TGTGCCAGCTCAGACAGGGAAGATACGCAGTATTTT
clone size: .
D gene: TRBD1
V gene: TRBV18
J gene: TRBJ2-3

CDR3 protein: CASSALQLVGGPEQYF
CDR3 DNA: TGTGCCAGCAGCGCACTACAACTAGTGGGGGGGCCCGAGCAGTACTTC
clone size: .
D gene: .
V gene: TRBV2
J gene: TRBJ2-7

CDR3 protein: CASRRDREQFF
CDR3 DNA: TGTGCCAGCAGGAGGGACAGGGAGCAGTTCTTC
clone size: .
D gene: TRBD1
V gene: TRBV6-1
J gene: TRBJ2-1

CDR3 protein: CASSGGGARGDTQYF
CDR3 DNA: TGCGCCAGCAGCGGCGGGGGGGCCAGAGGGGATACGCAGTATTTT
clone size: .
D gene: TRBD2
V gene: TRBV5-1
J gene: TRBJ2-3

CDR3 protein: CASSQDRGRYGYTF
CDR3 DNA: TGCGCCAGCAGCCAAGATAGGGGAAGATATGGCTACACCTTC
clone size: few
D gene: .
V gene: TRBV4-1
J gene: TRBJ1-2

CDR3 protein: CASSAPKNVPKTDTQYF
CDR3 DNA: TGTGCCAGCAGTGCCCCTAAGAACGTACCGAAGACAGATACGCAGTATTTT
clone size: few
D gene: .
V gene: TRBV25-1
J gene: TRBJ2-3

CDR3 protein: CASTPLNTQGARNEQFF
CDR3 DNA: TGCGCCAGCACGCCCCTAAATACTCAGGGGGCCCGCAATGAGCAGTTCTTC
clone size: .
D gene: TRBD1
V gene: TRBV5-1
J gene: TRBJ2-1

CDR3 protein: CASSYREGSYGYTF
CDR3 DNA: TGTGCCAGCAGTTACAGGGAGGGTAGCTATGGCTACACCTTC
clone size: few
D gene: .
V gene: TRBV6-5
J gene: TRBJ1-2

CDR3 protein: CASSLGQGDIYGYTF
CDR3 DNA: TGCGCCAGCAGCTTGGGGCAGGGTGACATCTATGGCTACACCTTC
clone size: .
D gene: .
V gene: TRBV5-1
J gene: TRBJ1-2

CDR3 protein: CASSGTGYWADTQYF
CDR3 DNA: TGTGCCAGCAGTGGGACAGGGTATTGGGCAGATACGCAGTATTTT
clone size: .
D gene: TRBD1
V gene: TRBV6-1
J gene: TRBJ2-3

CDR3 protein: CASSWEGRTLNF
CDR3 DNA: TGTGCCAGCAGCTGGGAGGGGAGGACCCTGAACTTC
clone size: .
D gene: TRBD2
V gene: TRBV11-2
J gene: TRBJ2-5

CDR3 protein: CASSSAGAGADQPQHF
CDR3 DNA: TGTGCCAGCAGCTCGGCAGGGGCAGGCGCAGACCAGCCCCAGCATTTT
clone size: .
D gene: .
V gene: TRBV7-9
J gene: TRBJ1-5

CDR3 protein: CASSQDLWSAAFF
CDR3 DNA: TGTGCCAGCAGCCAAGATTTATGGAGCGCGGCTTTCTTT
clone size: many
D gene: .
V gene: TRBV14
J gene: TRBJ1-1

CDR3 protein: CASSQDRNNEQFF
CDR3 DNA: TGCGCCAGCAGCCAGGACAGAAACAATGAGCAGTTCTTC
clone size: .
D gene: .
V gene: TRBV4-1
J gene: TRBJ2-1

CDR3 protein: CASSFGQNEKLFF
CDR3 DNA: TGTGCCAGCAGCTTTGGACAGAACGAAAAACTGTTTTTT
clone size: few
D gene: .
V gene: TRBV7-2
J gene: TRBJ1-4

CDR3 protein: CASSPGELNTGELFF
CDR3 DNA: TGCGCCAGCAGCCCAGGGGAATTGAACACCGGGGAGCTGTTTTTT
clone size: .
D gene: .
V gene: TRBV5-1
J gene: TRBJ2-2

CDR3 protein: CASSLEGSSGNTIYF
CDR3 DNA: TGCGCCAGCAGCTTGGAAGGGAGCTCTGGAAACACCATATATTTT
clone size: .
D gene: .
V gene: TRBV5-1
J gene: TRBJ1-3

CDR3 protein: CASSQQGVTEAFF
CDR3 DNA: TGTGCCAGCAGCCAACAGGGGGTTACTGAAGCTTTCTTT
clone size: .
D gene: TRBD1
V gene: TRBV14
J gene: TRBJ1-1

CDR3 protein: CASSPQGMETEAFF
CDR3 DNA: TGTGCCAGCAGCCCACAGGGGATGGAAACTGAAGCTTTCTTT
clone size: few
D gene: TRBD1
V gene: TRBV5-4
J gene: TRBJ1-1

CDR3 protein: CASSYPTDGNQPQHF
CDR3 DNA: TGTGCCAGCAGTTACCCTACAGACGGCAATCAGCCCCAGCATTTT
clone size: .
D gene: .
V gene: TRBV6-6
J gene: TRBJ1-5

CDR3 protein: CASSLSGYTEAFF
CDR3 DNA: TGTGCCAGCAGTTTATCAGGGTACACTGAAGCTTTCTTT
clone size: .
D gene: .
V gene: TRBV28
J gene: TRBJ1-1

CDR3 protein: CASSIGTSGYNEQFF
CDR3 DNA: TGTGCCAGCAGCATCGGGACTAGCGGTTACAATGAGCAGTTCTTC
clone size: .
D gene: TRBD2
V gene: TRBV6-5
J gene: TRBJ2-1

CDR3 protein: CASSFPQGGGVVYTQYF
CDR3 DNA: TGTGCCAGCAGCTTCCCACAGGGGGGGGGCGTGGTGTATACGCAGTATTTT
clone size: few
D gene: .
V gene: TRBV7-2
J gene: TRBJ2-3

CDR3 protein: CASSLSQGAVTEAFF
CDR3 DNA: TGCGCCAGCAGCTTATCACAGGGGGCGGTCACTGAAGCTTTCTTT
clone size: .
D gene: TRBD1
V gene: TRBV5-1
J gene: TRBJ1-1

CDR3 protein: CSVENRPSNNEQFF
CDR3 DNA: TGCAGCGTTGAAAACAGGCCCTCTAACAATGAGCAGTTCTTC
clone size: few
D gene: .
V gene: TRBV29-1
J gene: TRBJ2-1

CDR3 protein: CASSEQTGTEVETQYF
CDR3 DNA: TGTGCCAGCAGTGAACAAACCGGGACAGAGGTAGAGACCCAGTACTTC
clone size: .
D gene: TRBD1
V gene: TRBV25-1
J gene: TRBJ2-5

CDR3 protein: CAWSVRGRRNEKLFF
CDR3 DNA: TGTGCCTGGAGTGTCAGGGGCCGACGTAATGAAAAACTGTTTTTT
clone size: .
D gene: .
V gene: TRBV30
J gene: TRBJ1-4

CDR3 protein: CAIGTSGGAADTQYF
CDR3 DNA: TGTGCCATCGGGACTAGCGGGGGGGCGGCAGATACGCAGTATTTT
clone size: .
D gene: TRBD2
V gene: TRBV10-3
J gene: TRBJ2-3

CDR3 protein: CAGSPGTYGTGELFF
CDR3 DNA: TGTGCCGGTTCCCCCGGGACATACGGCACCGGGGAGCTGTTTTTT
clone size: few
D gene: .
V gene: TRBV9
J gene: TRBJ2-2

CDR3 protein: CASSLAGIGNTIYF
CDR3 DNA: TGTGCCAGCAGCTTGGCGGGAATTGGAAACACCATATATTTT
clone size: few
D gene: .
V gene: TRBV5-4
J gene: TRBJ1-3

CDR3 protein: CASSLRGPTYEQYF
CDR3 DNA: TGTGCCAGCAGTTTAAGGGGTCCGACCTACGAGCAGTACTTC
clone size: .
D gene: .
V gene: TRBV28
J gene: TRBJ2-7

CDR3 protein: CASSPDRGNQPQHF
CDR3 DNA: TGTGCCAGCAGCCCGGACAGGGGCAATCAGCCCCAGCATTTT
clone size: few
D gene: TRBD1
V gene: TRBV6-6
J gene: TRBJ1-5

CDR3 protein: CASRGVTGAGEKLFF
CDR3 DNA: TGTGCCAGCAGGGGGGTAACAGGGGCTGGGGAAAAACTGTTTTTT
clone size: .
D gene: TRBD1
V gene: TRBV6-1
J gene: TRBJ1-4

CDR3 protein: CASSLGGNTDTQYF
CDR3 DNA: TGTGCCAGCAGCTTAGGCGGAAACACAGATACGCAGTATTTT
clone size: few
D gene: .
V gene: TRBV11-3
J gene: TRBJ2-3

CDR3 protein: CASSWGQGTNEKLFF
CDR3 DNA: TGCGCCAGCAGCTGGGGACAGGGGACTAATGAAAAACTGTTTTTT
clone size: few
D gene: TRBD1
V gene: TRBV5-1
J gene: TRBJ1-4

CDR3 protein: CASSYPGGYNEQFF
CDR3 DNA: TGTGCCAGCAGTTACCCAGGGGGGTACAATGAGCAGTTCTTC
clone size: few
D gene: .
V gene: TRBV6-6
J gene: TRBJ2-1

CDR3 protein: CASSSGLAETYEQYF
CDR3 DNA: TGTGCCAGCAGCTCCGGACTAGCGGAAACCTACGAGCAGTACTTC
clone size: .
D gene: TRBD2
V gene: TRBV11-2
J gene: TRBJ2-7

CDR3 protein: CASSPEHSGNTIYF
CDR3 DNA: TGTGCCAGCAGTCCAGAACACTCTGGAAACACCATATATTTT
clone size: few
D gene: .
V gene: TRBV11-2
J gene: TRBJ1-3

CDR3 protein: CASRTSTDTQYF
CDR3 DNA: TGCGCCAGCAGGACTAGCACAGATACGCAGTATTTT
clone size: .
D gene: .
V gene: TRBV5-1
J gene: TRBJ2-3

CDR3 protein: CASSLGETLSGNTIYF
CDR3 DNA: TGCGCCAGCAGCTTGGGGGAGACCCTCTCTGGAAACACCATATATTTT
clone size: few
D gene: .
V gene: TRBV5-1
J gene: TRBJ1-3

CDR3 protein: CASSRTGGGGTEAFF
CDR3 DNA: TGTGCCAGCAGCCGAACAGGGGGCGGCGGCACTGAAGCTTTCTTT
clone size: few
D gene: TRBD1
V gene: TRBV4-2
J gene: TRBJ1-1

CDR3 protein: CASSLRYSSTGSKETQYF
CDR3 DNA: TGTGCCAGCAGCTTACGTTACAGTTCCACGGGATCCAAAGAGACCCAGTACTTC
clone size: few
D gene: .
V gene: TRBV7-6
J gene: TRBJ2-5